The 18 T cell receptor beta chains in this list originate from one sample, sequenced in a study of immune evolution from preneoplasia to lung adenocarcinoma. TCRdb's table, derived via immunoSEQ multiplex PCR, lists solely in-frame clones and lacks some. The table lists approximately 2,000 clones, about four fifths of them singletons. Material: FFPE lung adenocarcinoma in situ tissue. These receptors all come from a person aged 60 to 85 with lung adenocarcinoma.

V and J are TRBV10-3 and TRBJ1-1; D is perhaps TRBD1 (5 bases). The CDR3 covers 11 residues. V lost 3 bases and J 7 bases, leaving 6 bases between the germline ends. Germline V gene data show CDR1 as ENHRY and CDR2 as SYGVKD. As DNA, the CDR3 is TGTGCCATCAGTGAAAGGGGTGAAGCTTTCTTT. The encoded protein is CAISERGEAFF.

The rearrangement joins TRBV7-9 to TRBJ1-4, with a possible D match to TRBD1 (6 bases). The CDR3 spans 14 residues. The V end was cut by 5 bases, the J end by 7 bases, with 14 bases between. Per germline, CDR1 SEHNR and CDR2 FQNEAQ (reference sequence). The CDR3 DNA follows: TGTGCCAGCAGCCTAACAGGGATTGGTGAAAAACTGTTTTTT. Protein sequence: CASSLTGIGEKLFF.

V gene TRBV4-1 combines with J gene TRBJ2-5, with 8 bases lining up with TRBD1. Germline CDR1 is MGHRA and CDR2 is YSYEKL. This CDR3 is built from 14 residues. Unmatched junction bases numbered 7, after V lost 9 bases and J lost 1 base. This CDR3 reads CASGLGQAQETQYF. The CDR3 DNA reads as TGCGCCAGTGGTTTGGGACAGGCCCAAGAGACCCAGTACTTC.

The chain has TRBV7-9 and TRBJ2-2, with 10 nucleotides matching TRBD1. Germline V CDR1 and CDR2: SEHNR, FQNEAQ (reference sequence). This CDR3 comprises 17 residues. Unmatched junction bases numbered 10, after V lost 5 bases and J lost 4 bases. The CDR3 loop reads CASSLGQGGASTGELFF. The DNA of the CDR3 is TGTGCCAGCAGCCTCGGACAGGGGGGAGCGAGCACCGGGGAGCTGTTTTTT.

The V and J genes are TRBV27 and TRBJ1-1; the match to TRBD1 covers 8 bases. The CDR3 totals 12 residues. V trimming: 6 bases; J trimming: 5 bases; junction bases outside the gene matches: 2. The germline V gene has CDR1 MNHEY and CDR2 SMNVEV (reference sequence). In DNA form, the CDR3 reads TGTGCCAGCAGACAGGGGGGGACTGAAGCTTTCTTT. This sequence encodes CASRQGGTEAFF.

The chain combines TRBV7-3 with TRBJ2-7, with TRBD1 as a possible D gene (9 bases). This CDR3 comprises 15 residues. Germline V lookup: CDR1 SGHTA, CDR2 FQGTGA. V was shortened by 5 bases and J by 3 bases, with 17 bases between the two germline ends. Here the CDR3 reads CASSPGGTGIYEQYF. The CDR3, as DNA: TGTGCCAGCAGCCCGGGGGGGACAGGGATCTACGAGCAGTACTTC.

This chain links TRBV6-5 with TRBJ2-5; 11 bases fit TRBD2. Germline V CDR1 and CDR2: MNHEY, SVGAGI. This CDR3 has 15 residues. Unmatched junction bases numbered 5, after V lost 3 bases and J lost 5 bases. The CDR3 DNA reads TGTGCCAGCAGTTATGGTAGCGGGGGGGCCGAGACCCAGTACTTC. It encodes CASSYGSGGAETQYF.

CDR3 amino acids: CASSLLGQGKYTEAFF. The CDR3 bases are TGCGCCAGCAGCCTTCTGGGACAGGGAAAATACACTGAAGCTTTCTTT. The chain recombines TRBV4-3 with TRBJ1-1; 9 positions agree with TRBD1. The CDR3 is 16 amino acids. With 4 bases clipped from V and 3 bases from J, the junction kept 9 bases outside the gene matches. Germline CDR1 and CDR2: LGHNA and YSLEER.

The chain uses TRBV29-1 and TRBJ1-6, with TRBD1 matching over 8 bases. This CDR3 spans 13 amino acids. Germline CDR1 is SQVTM and CDR2 is ANQGSEA. J was trimmed by 6 bases and V by 8 bases; bases with no gene match: 6. The CDR3 sequence is CSIRTGSNSPLHF. The CDR3 DNA is TGCAGCATCCGGACAGGGAGTAATTCACCCCTCCACTTT.

The chain employs TRBV5-1 and TRBJ2-3; D gene ambiguous. This CDR3 is built from 16 residues. V dropped 0 bases and J dropped 0 bases, with 11 bases sitting between them. Looked up from germline, CDR1 is SGHRS and CDR2 is YFSETQ. CDR3 DNA: TGCGCCAGCAGCTTGGTTGGGGATACTAGCACAGATACGCAGTATTTT. It codes for CASSLVGDTSTDTQYF. The full variable domain, its missing parts supplied by reference TRBV5-1 and TRBJ2-3, is KAGVTQTPRYLIKTRGQQVTLSCSPISGHRSVSWYQQTPGQGLQFLFEYFSETQRNKGNFPGRFSGRQFSNSRSEMNVSTLELGDSALYLCASSLVGDTSTDTQYFGPGTRLTVL.

The genes are TRBV21-1 and TRBJ2-6; TRBD1 is the table's D call, not checked against the DNA. TRBV21-1 is a documented pseudogene. This CDR3 is built from 20 residues. CDR3 bases: TGTGCCAGCAGCAAAGAAGGTCCGGGACAGGGATCAACTGGGGCCAACGTCCTGACTTTC. Translated, it gives CASSKEGPGQGSTGANVLTF.

This CDR3 is CASSKTADTEAFF. Here the CDR3 DNA reads TGTGCCAGCAGCAAGACAGCGGACACTGAAGCTTTCTTT. The rearrangement uses TRBV7-9 and TRBJ1-1; possibly TRBD1 for D (5 bases). The germline V gene has CDR1 SEHNR and CDR2 FQNEAQ (reference sequence). V was cut by 5 bases and J by 3 bases, with 10 bases left in between. The CDR3 has 13 residues.

The CDR3 region has the DNA TGCACATCCGGGGATAGCGGATCTTACAATGAGCAGTTCTTC. It encodes CTSGDSGSYNEQFF. V and J are TRBV29-1 and TRBJ2-1, with D maybe TRBD2 (6 bases). Germline V CDR1 and CDR2: SQVTM, ANQGSEA. The CDR3 totals 14 residues.

This clone turned up a few times. The chain has TRBV15 and TRBJ2-1; 10 positions agree with TRBD2. CDR3 length: 17 amino acids. Germline V gene sequence: CDR1 LNHNV, CDR2 YYDKDF (reference sequence). V gave up 0 bases and J gave up 2 bases; unmatched junction bases: 4. CDR3 loop: CATSREELAGPYNEQFF. DNA of the CDR3: TGTGCCACCAGCAGAGAGGAACTAGCGGGACCCTACAATGAGCAGTTCTTC.

The V gene is TRBV6-5, the J gene TRBJ1-2; possibly TRBD1 for D (5 bases). This CDR3 region has 15 residues. Germline CDR1 is MNHEY and CDR2 is SVGAGI. Trimming left V 2 bases short and J 4 bases short, with 14 bases between. In DNA, the CDR3 is TGTGCCAGCAGTTACGACGGGGGTATAGGCTATGGCTACACCTTC. Its translation: CASSYDGGIGYGYTF.

The chain links TRBV9 to TRBJ2-1; D is unclear. The CDR3 contains 14 residues. V lost 0 bases and J lost 9, with 13 bases in between. Germline CDR1 reads SGDLS; CDR2 reads YYNGEE. CDR3 in DNA: TGTGCCAGCAGCGTAGATAACCCAGCGAGTGAGCAGTTCTTC. As protein: CASSVDNPASEQFF.

V and J are TRBV5-1 and TRBJ2-7; 7 bases are shared with TRBD2. The CDR3 spans 15 residues. The J segment lost 4 bases and the V segment lost 0 bases, leaving 7 bases of the junction unmatched. Germline CDR1 SGHRS, CDR2 YFSETQ. CDR3 amino acids: CASSLAGGGTYEQYF. The DNA of the CDR3 is TGCGCCAGCAGCTTGGCGGGAGGTGGTACGTACGAGCAGTACTTC.

This chain connects TRBV28 to TRBJ1-4; 8 bases fit TRBD1. The CDR3 loop spans 16 amino acids. The V gene's germline CDR1 is MDHEN and CDR2 SYDVKM. After removal of 2 bases from V and 8 bases from J, the junction contained 10 bases not matched to a gene. DNA of the CDR3: TGTGCCAGCAGTTTAAGTGGCAGGACAGGGTCCGAAAAACTGTTTTTT. It is translated as CASSLSGRTGSEKLFF.